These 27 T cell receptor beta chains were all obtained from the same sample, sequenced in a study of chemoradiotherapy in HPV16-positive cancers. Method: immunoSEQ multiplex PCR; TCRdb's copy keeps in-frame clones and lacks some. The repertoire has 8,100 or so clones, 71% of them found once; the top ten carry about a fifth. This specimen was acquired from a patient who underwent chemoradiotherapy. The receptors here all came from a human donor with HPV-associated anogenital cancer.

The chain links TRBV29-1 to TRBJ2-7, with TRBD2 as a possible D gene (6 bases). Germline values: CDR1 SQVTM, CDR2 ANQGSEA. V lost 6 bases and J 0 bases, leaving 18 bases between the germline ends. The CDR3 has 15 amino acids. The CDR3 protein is CSVRLGVLSSYEQYF. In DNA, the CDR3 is TGCAGCGTCAGACTAGGGGTTCTTAGCTCCTACGAGCAGTACTTC.

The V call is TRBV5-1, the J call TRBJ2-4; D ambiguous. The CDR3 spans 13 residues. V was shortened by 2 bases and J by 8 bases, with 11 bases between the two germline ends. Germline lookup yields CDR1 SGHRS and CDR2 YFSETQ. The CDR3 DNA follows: TGCGCCAGCAGCTTCAGACCCCTTGACATTCAGTACTTC. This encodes CASSFRPLDIQYF.

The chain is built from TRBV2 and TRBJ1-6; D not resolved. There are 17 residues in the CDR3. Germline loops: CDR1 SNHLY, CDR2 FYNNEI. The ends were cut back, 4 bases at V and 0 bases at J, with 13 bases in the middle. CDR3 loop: CASSVAHAGSYNSPLHF. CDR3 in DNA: TGTGCCAGCAGTGTAGCCCACGCAGGCTCCTATAATTCACCCCTCCACTTT.

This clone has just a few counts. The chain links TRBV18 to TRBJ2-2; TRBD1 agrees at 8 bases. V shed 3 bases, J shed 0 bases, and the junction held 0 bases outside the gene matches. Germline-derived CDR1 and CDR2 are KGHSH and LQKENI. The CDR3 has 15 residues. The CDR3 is CASSPDRANTGELFF. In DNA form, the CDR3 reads TGTGCCAGCTCACCGGACAGGGCGAACACCGGGGAGCTGTTTTTT.

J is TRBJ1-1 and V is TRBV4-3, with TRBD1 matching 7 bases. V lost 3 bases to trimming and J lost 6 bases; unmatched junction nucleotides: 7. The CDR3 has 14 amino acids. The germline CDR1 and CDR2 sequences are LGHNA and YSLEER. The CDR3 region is CASSQRQGGAEAFF. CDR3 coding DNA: TGCGCCAGCAGCCAGAGACAGGGAGGAGCTGAAGCTTTCTTT.

The CDR3 DNA reads TGTGCCAGCAGTTCAGGACTAGCGGGGGCCCAAGAGACCCAGTACTTC. This sequence encodes CASSSGLAGAQETQYF. This chain uses TRBV27 with TRBJ2-5; 13 bases fit TRBD2. V shed 4 bases, J shed 1 base, and the junction held 3 bases outside the gene matches. This CDR3 region has 16 residues. Germline loops: CDR1 MNHEY, CDR2 SMNVEV (reference sequence).

CDR3 nucleotides: TGTGCCAGCAGGCGTGGGACGGTTTCAAGCTCCTACGAGCAGTACTTC. This sequence encodes CASRRGTVSSSYEQYF. This chain links TRBV27 with TRBJ2-7; D is perhaps TRBD1 or TRBD2 (5 bases each). Between the trimmed V and J ends, which lost 6 bases and 0 bases, there was a span of 18 bases. This CDR3 has 16 amino acids. Germline V gives CDR1 MNHEY, CDR2 SMNVEV (reference sequence).

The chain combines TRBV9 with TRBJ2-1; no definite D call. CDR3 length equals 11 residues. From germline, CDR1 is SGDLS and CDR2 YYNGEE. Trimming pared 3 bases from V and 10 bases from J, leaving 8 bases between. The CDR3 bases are TGTGCCAGCAGCGCCGGTCCGGAGCAGTTCTTC. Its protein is CASSAGPEQFF. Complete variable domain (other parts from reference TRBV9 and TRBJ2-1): DSGVTQTPKHLITATGQRVTLRCSPRSGDLSVYWYQQSLDQGLQFLIQYYNGEERAKGNILERFSAQQFPDLHSELNLSSLELGDSALYFCASSAGPEQFFGPGTRLTVL.

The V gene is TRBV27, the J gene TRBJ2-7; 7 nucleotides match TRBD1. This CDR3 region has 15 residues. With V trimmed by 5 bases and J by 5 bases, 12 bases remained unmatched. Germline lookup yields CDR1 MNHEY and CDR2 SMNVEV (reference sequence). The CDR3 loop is CASSPQYRGYDEQYF. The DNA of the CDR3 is TGTGCCAGCAGTCCGCAATACAGGGGTTACGACGAGCAGTACTTC.

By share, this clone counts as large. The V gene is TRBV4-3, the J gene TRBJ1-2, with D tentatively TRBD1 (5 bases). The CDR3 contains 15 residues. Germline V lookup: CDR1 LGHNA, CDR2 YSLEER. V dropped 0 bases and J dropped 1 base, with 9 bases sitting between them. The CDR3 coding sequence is TGCGCCAGCAGCCAAGAATGGGGGAATAACTATGGCTACACCTTC. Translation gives CASSQEWGNNYGYTF.

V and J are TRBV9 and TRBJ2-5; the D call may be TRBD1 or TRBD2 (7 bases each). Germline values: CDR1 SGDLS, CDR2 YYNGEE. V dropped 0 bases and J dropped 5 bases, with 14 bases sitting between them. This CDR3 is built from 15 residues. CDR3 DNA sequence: TGTGCCAGCAGCGTAGGGGCAGGGGGAGGGGAGACCCAGTACTTC. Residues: CASSVGAGGGETQYF.

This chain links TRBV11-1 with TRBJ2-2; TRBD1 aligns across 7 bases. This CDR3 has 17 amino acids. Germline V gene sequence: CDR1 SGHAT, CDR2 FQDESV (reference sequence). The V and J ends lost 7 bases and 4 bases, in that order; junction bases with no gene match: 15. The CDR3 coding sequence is TGTGCCAGCAACGATACCACAGGGGATCAGGTCACCGGGGAGCTGTTTTTT. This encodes CASNDTTGDQVTGELFF.

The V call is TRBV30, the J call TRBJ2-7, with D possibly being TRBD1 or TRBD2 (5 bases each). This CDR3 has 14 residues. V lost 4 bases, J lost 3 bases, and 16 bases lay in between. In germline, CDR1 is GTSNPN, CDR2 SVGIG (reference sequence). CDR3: CAWKRGRGLYEQYF. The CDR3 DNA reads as TGTGCCTGGAAGAGGGGACGGGGTCTCTACGAGCAGTACTTC.

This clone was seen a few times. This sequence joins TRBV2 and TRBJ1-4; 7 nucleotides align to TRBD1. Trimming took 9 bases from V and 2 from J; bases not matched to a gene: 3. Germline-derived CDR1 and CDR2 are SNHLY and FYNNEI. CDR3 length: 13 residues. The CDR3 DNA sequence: TGTGCCAGGACGACAGGGACTAATGAAAAACTGTTTTTT. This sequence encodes CARTTGTNEKLFF.

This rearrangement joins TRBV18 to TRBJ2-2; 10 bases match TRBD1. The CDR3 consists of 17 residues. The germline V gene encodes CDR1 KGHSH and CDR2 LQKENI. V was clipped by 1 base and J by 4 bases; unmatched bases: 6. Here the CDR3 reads CASSPLGTGDITGELFF. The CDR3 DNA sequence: TGTGCCAGCTCACCACTCGGGACAGGGGACATCACCGGGGAGCTGTTTTTT.

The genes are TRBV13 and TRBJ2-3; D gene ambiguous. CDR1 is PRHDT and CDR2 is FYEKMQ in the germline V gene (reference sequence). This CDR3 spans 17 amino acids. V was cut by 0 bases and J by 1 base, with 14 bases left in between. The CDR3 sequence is CASSLGGVRARTDTQYF. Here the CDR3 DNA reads TGTGCCAGCAGCTTAGGGGGCGTAAGGGCCCGCACAGATACGCAGTATTTT.

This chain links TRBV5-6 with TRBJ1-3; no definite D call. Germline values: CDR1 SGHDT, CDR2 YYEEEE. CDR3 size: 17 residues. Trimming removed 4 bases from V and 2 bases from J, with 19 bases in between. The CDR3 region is CASSITLSARPGNTIYF. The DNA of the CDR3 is TGTGCCAGCAGCATAACCCTTTCGGCCCGGCCTGGAAACACCATATATTTT.

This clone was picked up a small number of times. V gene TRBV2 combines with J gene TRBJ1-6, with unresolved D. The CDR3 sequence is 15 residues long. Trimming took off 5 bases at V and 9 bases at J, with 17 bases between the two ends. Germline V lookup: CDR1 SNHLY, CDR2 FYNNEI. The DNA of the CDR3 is TGTGCCAGCAGTCTCCGGGTCCTTTTGGGTTCACCCCTCCACTTT. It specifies CASSLRVLLGSPLHF.

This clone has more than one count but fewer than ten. DNA for the CDR3: TGTGCCAGTAGTATTACCCGACAGGGGGTGGTTATCTACACCTTC. Residues: CASSITRQGVVIYTF. The rearrangement joins TRBV19 to TRBJ1-2, with TRBD1 identical over 9 bases. The V gene end was trimmed by 3 bases and the J gene end by 10 bases; junction bases not matched to a gene: 12. The length of the CDR3 is 15 residues. Germline V gives CDR1 LNHDA, CDR2 SQIVND (reference sequence). Complete variable domain (other parts from reference TRBV19 and TRBJ1-2): DGGITQSPKYLFRKEGQNVTLSCEQNLNHDAMYWYRQDPGQGLRLIYYSQIVNDFQKGDIAEGYSVSREKKESFPLTVTSAQKNPTAFYLCASSITRQGVVIYTFGSGTRLTVV.

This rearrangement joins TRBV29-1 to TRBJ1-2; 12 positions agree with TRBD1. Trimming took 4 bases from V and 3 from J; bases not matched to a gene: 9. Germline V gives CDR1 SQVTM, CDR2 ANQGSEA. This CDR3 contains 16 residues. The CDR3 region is CSVGRWGTGGDYGYTF. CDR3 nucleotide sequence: TGCAGCGTTGGCCGTTGGGGGACAGGGGGCGACTATGGCTACACCTTC.

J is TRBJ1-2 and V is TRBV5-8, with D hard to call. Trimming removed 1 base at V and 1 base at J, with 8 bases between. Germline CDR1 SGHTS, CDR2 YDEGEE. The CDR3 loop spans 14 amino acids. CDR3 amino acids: CASSLYQLNYGYTF. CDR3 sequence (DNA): TGTGCCAGCAGCTTGTATCAGCTTAACTATGGCTACACCTTC.

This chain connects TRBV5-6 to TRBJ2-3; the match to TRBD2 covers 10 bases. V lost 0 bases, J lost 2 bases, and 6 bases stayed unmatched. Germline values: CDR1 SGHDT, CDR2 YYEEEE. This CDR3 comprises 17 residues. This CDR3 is CASSLARGLAVTDTQYF. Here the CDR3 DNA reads TGTGCCAGCAGCTTGGCCCGTGGACTAGCGGTCACAGATACGCAGTATTTT. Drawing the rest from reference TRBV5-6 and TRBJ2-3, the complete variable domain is DAGVTQSPTHLIKTRGQQVTLRCSPKSGHDTVSWYQQALGQGPQFIFQYYEEEERQRGNFPDRFSGHQFPNYSSELNVNALLLGDSALYLCASSLARGLAVTDTQYFGPGTRLTVL.

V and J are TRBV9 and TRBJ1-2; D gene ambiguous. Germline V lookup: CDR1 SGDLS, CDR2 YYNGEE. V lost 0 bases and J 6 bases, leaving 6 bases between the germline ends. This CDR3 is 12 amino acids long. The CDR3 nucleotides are TGTGCCAGCAGCGTAGCAAGAGATGGCTACACCTTC. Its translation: CASSVARDGYTF.

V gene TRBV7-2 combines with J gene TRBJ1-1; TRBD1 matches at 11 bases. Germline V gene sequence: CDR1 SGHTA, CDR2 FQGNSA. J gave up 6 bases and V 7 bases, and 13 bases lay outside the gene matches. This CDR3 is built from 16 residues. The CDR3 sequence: CASILQGQGGAAEAFF. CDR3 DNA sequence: TGTGCCAGCATCCTCCAGGGACAGGGGGGAGCTGCTGAAGCTTTCTTT.

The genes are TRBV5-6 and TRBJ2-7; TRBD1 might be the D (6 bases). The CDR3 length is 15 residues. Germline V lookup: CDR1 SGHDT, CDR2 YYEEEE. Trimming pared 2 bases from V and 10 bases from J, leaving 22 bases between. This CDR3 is CASSLYGGAGEKQYF. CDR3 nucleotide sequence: TGTGCCAGCAGCTTATATGGGGGCGCCGGGGAAAAACAGTACTTC.

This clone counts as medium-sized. CDR3 in amino acids: CASVKQGATEAFF. The CDR3 nucleotides read TGTGCCAGCGTCAAACAGGGGGCCACTGAAGCTTTCTTT. This sequence joins TRBV6-5 and TRBJ1-1; 9 positions agree with TRBD1. The CDR3 has 13 amino acids. V lost 8 bases and J lost 4; bases outside the gene matches: 5. Germline-derived CDR1 and CDR2 are MNHEY and SVGAGI.

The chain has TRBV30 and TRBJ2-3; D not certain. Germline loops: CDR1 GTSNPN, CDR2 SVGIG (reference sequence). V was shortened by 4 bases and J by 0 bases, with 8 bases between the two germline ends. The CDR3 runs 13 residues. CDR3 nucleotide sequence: TGTGCCTGGACTACAGCTAGCACAGATACGCAGTATTTT. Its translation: CAWTTASTDTQYF.